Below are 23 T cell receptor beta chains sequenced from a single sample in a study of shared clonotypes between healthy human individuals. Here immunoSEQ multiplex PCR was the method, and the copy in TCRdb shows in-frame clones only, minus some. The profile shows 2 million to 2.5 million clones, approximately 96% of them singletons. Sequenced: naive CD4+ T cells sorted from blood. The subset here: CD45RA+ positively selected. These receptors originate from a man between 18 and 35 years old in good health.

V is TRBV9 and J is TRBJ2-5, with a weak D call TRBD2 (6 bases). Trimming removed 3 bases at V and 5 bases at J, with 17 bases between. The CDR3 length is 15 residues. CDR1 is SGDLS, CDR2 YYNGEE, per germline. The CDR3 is CASSGVTSLWETQYF. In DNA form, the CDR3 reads TGTGCCAGCAGCGGTGTGACTAGTTTGTGGGAGACCCAGTACTTC.

This CDR3 reads CAISAGGEYEQYF. The CDR3 nucleotides read TGTGCCATCAGTGCCGGAGGGGAGTACGAGCAGTACTTC. The chain joins TRBV10-3 to TRBJ2-7; D perhaps matches TRBD2 (6 bases). CDR1 is ENHRY, CDR2 SYGVKD, per germline. The CDR3 spans 13 residues. V lost 4 bases to trimming and J lost 4 bases, with 11 bases between them.

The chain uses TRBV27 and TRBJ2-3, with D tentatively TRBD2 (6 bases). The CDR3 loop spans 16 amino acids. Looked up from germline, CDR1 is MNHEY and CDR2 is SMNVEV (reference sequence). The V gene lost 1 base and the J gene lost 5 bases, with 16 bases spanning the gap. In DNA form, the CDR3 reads TGTGCCAGCAGTTTATGGGCTAGCGTGGGTGTAGATACGCAGTATTTT. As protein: CASSLWASVGVDTQYF.

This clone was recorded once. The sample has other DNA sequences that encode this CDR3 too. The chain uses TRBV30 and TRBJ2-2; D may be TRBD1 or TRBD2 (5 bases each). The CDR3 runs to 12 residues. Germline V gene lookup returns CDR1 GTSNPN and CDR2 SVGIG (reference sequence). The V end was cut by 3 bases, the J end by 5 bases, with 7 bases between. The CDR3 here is CAWREGTGELFF. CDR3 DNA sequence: TGTGCCTGGAGAGAGGGGACCGGGGAGCTGTTTTTT.

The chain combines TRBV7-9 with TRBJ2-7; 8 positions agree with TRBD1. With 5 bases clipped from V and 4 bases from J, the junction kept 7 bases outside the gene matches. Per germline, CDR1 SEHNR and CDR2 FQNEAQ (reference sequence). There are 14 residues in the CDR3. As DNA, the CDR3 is TGTGCCAGCAGCACCGGGACAGGACTTTACGAGCAGTACTTC. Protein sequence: CASSTGTGLYEQYF.

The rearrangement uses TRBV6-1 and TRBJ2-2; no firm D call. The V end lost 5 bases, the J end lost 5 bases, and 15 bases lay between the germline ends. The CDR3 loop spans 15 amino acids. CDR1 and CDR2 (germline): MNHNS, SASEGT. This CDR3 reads CASSSTAVWTGELFF. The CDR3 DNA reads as TGTGCCAGCAGTTCAACAGCCGTCTGGACCGGGGAGCTGTTTTTT.

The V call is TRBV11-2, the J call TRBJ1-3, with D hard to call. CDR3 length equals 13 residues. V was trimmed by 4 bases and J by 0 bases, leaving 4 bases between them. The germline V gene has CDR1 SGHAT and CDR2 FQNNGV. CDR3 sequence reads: CASSWISGNTIYF. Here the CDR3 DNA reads TGTGCCAGCAGCTGGATCTCTGGAAACACCATATATTTT.

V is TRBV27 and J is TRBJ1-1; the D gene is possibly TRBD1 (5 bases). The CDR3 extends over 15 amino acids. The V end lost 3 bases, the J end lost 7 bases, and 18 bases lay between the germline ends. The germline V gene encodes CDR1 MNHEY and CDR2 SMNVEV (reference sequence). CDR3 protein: CASSLRGPLGLEAFF. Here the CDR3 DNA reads TGTGCCAGCAGTTTGAGGGGACCCCTGGGCCTTGAAGCTTTCTTT.

The CDR3 spells CASRSGLEDTQYF. CDR3 bases: TGTGCCAGCAGGTCGGGACTAGAAGATACGCAGTATTTT. The rearrangement joins TRBV27 to TRBJ2-3, with 8 bases matching TRBD2. The CDR3 has 13 residues. V shed 6 bases, J shed 5 bases, and the junction held 4 bases outside the gene matches. Germline V CDR1 and CDR2: MNHEY, SMNVEV (reference sequence).

Written as DNA, the CDR3 is TGTGCCACCAGCAGAGATGAAGCCTCTGGAAACACCATATATTTT. It translates to CATSRDEASGNTIYF. The V and J genes are TRBV15 and TRBJ1-3; D is uncertain. Per the germline V gene, CDR1 is LNHNV and CDR2 is YYDKDF (reference sequence). The length of the CDR3 is 15 residues. The germline V and J ends were trimmed by 0 bases and 0 bases, with 6 bases remaining between them.

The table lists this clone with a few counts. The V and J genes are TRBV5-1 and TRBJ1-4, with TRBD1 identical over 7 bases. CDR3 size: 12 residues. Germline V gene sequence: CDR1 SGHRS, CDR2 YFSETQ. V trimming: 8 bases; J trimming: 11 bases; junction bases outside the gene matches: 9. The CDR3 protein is CASQGVRWKLFF. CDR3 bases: TGCGCCAGTCAGGGGGTTAGGTGGAAACTGTTTTTT.

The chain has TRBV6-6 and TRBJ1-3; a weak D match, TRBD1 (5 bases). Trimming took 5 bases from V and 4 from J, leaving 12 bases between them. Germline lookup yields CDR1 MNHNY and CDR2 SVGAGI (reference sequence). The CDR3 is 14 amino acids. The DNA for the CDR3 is TGTGCCAGCAGTGCCGGGGGGGGAGGAAACACCATATATTTT. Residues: CASSAGGGGNTIYF.

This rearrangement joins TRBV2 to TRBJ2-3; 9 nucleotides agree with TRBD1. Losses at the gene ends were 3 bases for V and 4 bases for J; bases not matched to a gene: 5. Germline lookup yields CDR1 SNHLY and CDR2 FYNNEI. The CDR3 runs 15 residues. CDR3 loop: CASSDWDRASDTQYF. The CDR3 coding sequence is TGTGCCAGCAGTGATTGGGACAGGGCCTCAGATACGCAGTATTTT.

The CDR3 loop is CASSSKTSGLADTQYF. The CDR3 DNA reads TGTGCCAGCAGCTCGAAGACTAGCGGGTTGGCAGATACGCAGTATTTT. The V call is TRBV5-4, the J call TRBJ2-3, with 10 bases matching TRBD2. Germline CDR1 reads SGHNT; CDR2 reads YYREEE (reference sequence). V gave up 3 bases and J gave up 4 bases; unmatched junction bases: 8. The CDR3 loop spans 16 amino acids.

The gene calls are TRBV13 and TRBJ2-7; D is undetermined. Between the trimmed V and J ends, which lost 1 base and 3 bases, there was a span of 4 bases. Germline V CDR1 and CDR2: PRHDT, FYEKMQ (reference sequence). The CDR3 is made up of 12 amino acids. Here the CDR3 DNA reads TGTGCCAGCAGCTTAGACCACTACGAGCAGTACTTC. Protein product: CASSLDHYEQYF.

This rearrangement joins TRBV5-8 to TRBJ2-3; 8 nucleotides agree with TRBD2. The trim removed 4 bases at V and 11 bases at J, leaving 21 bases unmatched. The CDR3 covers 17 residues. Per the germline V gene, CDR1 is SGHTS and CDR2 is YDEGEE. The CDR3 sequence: CASSRNFGGVSRHGQYF. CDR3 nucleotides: TGTGCCAGCAGCCGTAACTTCGGGGGGGTATCGCGACATGGGCAGTATTTT.

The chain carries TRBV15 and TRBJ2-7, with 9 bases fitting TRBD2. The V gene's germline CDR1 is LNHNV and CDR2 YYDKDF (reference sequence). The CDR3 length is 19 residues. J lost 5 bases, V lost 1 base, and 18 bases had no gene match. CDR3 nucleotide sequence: TGTGCCACCAGCAGAGCCCCGGTCGCATTAGCGGGAGTTTCTGACGAGCAGTACTTC. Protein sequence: CATSRAPVALAGVSDEQYF.

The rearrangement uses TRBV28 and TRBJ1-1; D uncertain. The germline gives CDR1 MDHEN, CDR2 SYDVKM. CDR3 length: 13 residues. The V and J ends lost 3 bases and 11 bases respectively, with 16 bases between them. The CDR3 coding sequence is TGTGCCAGCAGTTTTCGGGGTTCAAGCGGGGCTTTCTTT. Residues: CASSFRGSSGAFF.

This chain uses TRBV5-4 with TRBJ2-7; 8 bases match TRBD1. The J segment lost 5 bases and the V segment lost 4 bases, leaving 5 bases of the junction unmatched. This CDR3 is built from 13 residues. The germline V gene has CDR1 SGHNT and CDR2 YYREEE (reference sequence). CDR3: CASSVDRGHEQYF. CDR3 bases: TGTGCCAGCAGCGTCGACAGGGGCCACGAGCAGTACTTC.

The DNA of the CDR3 is TGCGCCAGCAGGGCGGGAGGGGTGGATACGCAGTATTTT. It specifies CASRAGGVDTQYF. The chain joins TRBV10-2 to TRBJ2-3, with TRBD2 identical over 9 bases. Germline CDR1 and CDR2: WSHSY and SAAADI. Losses at the gene ends were 6 bases for V and 6 bases for J; bases not matched to a gene: 4. The length of the CDR3 is 13 residues.

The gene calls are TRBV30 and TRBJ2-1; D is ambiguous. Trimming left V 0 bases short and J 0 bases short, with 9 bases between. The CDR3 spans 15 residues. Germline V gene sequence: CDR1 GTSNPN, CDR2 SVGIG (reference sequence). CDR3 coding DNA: TGTGCCTGGAGTGTGGGCTCGAGCTCCTACAATGAGCAGTTCTTC. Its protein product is CAWSVGSSSYNEQFF.

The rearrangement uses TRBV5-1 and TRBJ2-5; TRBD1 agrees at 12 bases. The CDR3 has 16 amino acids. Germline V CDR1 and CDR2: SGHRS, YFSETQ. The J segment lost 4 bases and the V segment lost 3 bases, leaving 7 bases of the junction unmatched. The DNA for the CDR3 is TGCGCCAGCAGCTCACAGGGACAGGGGGCCGGAGAGACCCAGTACTTC. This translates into CASSSQGQGAGETQYF.

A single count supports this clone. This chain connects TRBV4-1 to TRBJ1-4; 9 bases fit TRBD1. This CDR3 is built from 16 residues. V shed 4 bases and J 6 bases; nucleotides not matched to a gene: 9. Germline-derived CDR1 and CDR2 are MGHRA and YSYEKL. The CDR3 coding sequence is TGCGCCAGCAGCCTGAACAGGGGGCGAGGGGATGAAAAACTGTTTTTT. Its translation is CASSLNRGRGDEKLFF.